In this sample, the clone carrying this T cell receptor beta chain turned up many times. Deletions cut 0 bases from V and 3 bases from J, with 12 bases between. Germline V gene lookup returns CDR1 SGHRS and CDR2 YFSETQ. This CDR3 region has 15 residues. This entry comes from a study of blood T cells in healthy people across ages. Study in general: Capturing about one barcoded beta molecule per two T cells was achieved by template switching.

Sample-barcoded 5' priming and a J-beta primer mix drove a second PCR of roughly 7 to 11 cycles. Using its own MiXCR run on the 5' RACE reads, TCRdb lists one record per CDR3 protein. The repertoire has hundreds of thousands of distinct CDR3 sequences, around two fifths of them found once; the top ten carry approximately 31%. Every sample gave at least 5.5 micrograms of total RNA when it was extracted. The J gene is TRBJ2-5, the V gene TRBV5-1, with TRBD1 as a possible D gene (5 bases). Sequenced material: blood. This TCR was recovered from a man at least 80 years old in good health. CDR3 DNA: TGCGCCAGCAGCTTGGCCGTGACAGAAAAAGAGACCCAGTACTTC. Protein sequence: CASSLAVTEKETQYF.